This T cell receptor beta chain appears in the sequencing data of a study of T cells in localized non-small cell lung cancer. The assay was immunoSEQ multiplex PCR, and TCRdb's table has in-frame clones only and misses some. The profile shows about 43,000 clones, roughly 90% of them singletons. V lost 7 bases, J lost 7 bases, and 16 bases stayed unmatched. There are 16 residues in the CDR3. The germline V gene has CDR1 SGHVS and CDR2 FQNEAQ. This sequence originates from a woman between 35 and 70 years old with stage II lung adenocarcinoma. The chain is built from TRBV7-8 and TRBJ2-1; 7 nucleotides line up with TRBD2. Sample: PBMCs, taken before any cancer treatment. The CDR3 spells CASTPVLGGELNEQFF. The CDR3 DNA follows: TGTGCCAGCACCCCTGTTTTGGGGGGGGAGTTGAATGAGCAGTTCTTC.